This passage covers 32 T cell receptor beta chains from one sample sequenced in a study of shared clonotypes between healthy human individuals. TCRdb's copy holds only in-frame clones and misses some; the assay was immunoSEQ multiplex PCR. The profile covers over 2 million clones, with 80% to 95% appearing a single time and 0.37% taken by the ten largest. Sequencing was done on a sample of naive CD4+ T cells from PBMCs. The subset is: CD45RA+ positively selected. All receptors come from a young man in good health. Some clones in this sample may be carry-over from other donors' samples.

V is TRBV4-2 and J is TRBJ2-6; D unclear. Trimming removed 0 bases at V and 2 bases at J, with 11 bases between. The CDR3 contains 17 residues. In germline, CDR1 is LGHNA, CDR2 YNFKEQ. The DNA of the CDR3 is TGTGCCAGCAGCCAAGAATTTGCGAGTCCTGGGGCCAACGTCCTGACTTTC. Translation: CASSQEFASPGANVLTF.

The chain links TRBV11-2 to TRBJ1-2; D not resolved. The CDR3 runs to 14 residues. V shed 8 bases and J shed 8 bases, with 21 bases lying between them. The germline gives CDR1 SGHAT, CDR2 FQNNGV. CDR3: CASRDGETARGYTF. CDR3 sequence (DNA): TGTGCCAGCCGCGACGGGGAAACCGCCCGCGGCTACACCTTC.

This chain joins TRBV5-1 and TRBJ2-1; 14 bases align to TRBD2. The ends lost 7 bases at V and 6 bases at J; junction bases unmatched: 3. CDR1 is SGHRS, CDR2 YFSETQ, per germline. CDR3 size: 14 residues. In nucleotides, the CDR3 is TGCGCCAGCGCGGGACTAGCGGGAGCCAATGAGCAGTTCTTC. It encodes CASAGLAGANEQFF. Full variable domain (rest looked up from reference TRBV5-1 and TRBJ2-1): KAGVTQTPRYLIKTRGQQVTLSCSPISGHRSVSWYQQTPGQGLQFLFEYFSETQRNKGNFPGRFSGRQFSNSRSEMNVSTLELGDSALYLCASAGLAGANEQFFGPGTRLTVL.

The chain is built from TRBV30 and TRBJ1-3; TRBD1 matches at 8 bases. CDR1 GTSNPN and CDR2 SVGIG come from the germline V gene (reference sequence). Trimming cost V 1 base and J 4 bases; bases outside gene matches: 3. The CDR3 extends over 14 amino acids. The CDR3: CAWSGTGTGNTIYF. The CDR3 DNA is TGTGCCTGGAGTGGGACAGGGACAGGAAACACCATATATTTT.

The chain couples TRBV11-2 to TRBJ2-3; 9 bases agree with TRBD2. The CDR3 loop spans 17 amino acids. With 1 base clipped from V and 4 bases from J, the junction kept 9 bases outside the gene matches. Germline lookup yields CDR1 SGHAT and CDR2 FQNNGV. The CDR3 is CASSLVPSGIYADTQYF. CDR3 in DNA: TGTGCCAGCAGCTTAGTTCCTAGCGGGATTTACGCAGATACGCAGTATTTT. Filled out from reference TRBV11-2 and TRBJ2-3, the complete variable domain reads EAGVAQSPRYKIIEKRQSVAFWCNPISGHATLYWYQQILGQGPKLLIQFQNNGVVDDSQLPKDRFSAERLKGVDSTLKIQPAKLEDSAVYLCASSLVPSGIYADTQYFGPGTRLTVL.

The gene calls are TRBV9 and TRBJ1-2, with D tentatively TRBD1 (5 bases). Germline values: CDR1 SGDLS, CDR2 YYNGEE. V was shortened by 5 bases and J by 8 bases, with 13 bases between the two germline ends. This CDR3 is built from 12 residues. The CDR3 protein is CASSGPGKGYTF. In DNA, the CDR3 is TGTGCCAGCAGTGGGCCAGGGAAGGGCTACACCTTC.

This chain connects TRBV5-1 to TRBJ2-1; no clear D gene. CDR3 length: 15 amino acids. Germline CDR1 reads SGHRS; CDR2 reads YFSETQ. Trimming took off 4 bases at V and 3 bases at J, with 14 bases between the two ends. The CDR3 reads CASSLDEAFYNEQFF. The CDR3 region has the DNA TGCGCCAGCAGCCTGGATGAGGCCTTCTACAATGAGCAGTTCTTC.

The CDR3, as DNA: TGTGCCAGCAGCGTTTCCAGGGACGCTGAAGCTTTCTTT. This encodes CASSVSRDAEAFF. The chain recombines TRBV9 with TRBJ1-1, with D possibly matching TRBD1 (5 bases). CDR3 size: 13 residues. V was cut by 2 bases and J by 6 bases, with 11 bases left in between. Per germline, CDR1 SGDLS and CDR2 YYNGEE.

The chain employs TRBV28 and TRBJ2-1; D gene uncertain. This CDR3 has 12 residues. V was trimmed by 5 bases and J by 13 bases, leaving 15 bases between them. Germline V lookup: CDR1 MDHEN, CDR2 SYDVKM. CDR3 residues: CASSQYQKRQFF. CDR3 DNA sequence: TGTGCCAGCAGTCAATATCAGAAAAGACAGTTCTTC.

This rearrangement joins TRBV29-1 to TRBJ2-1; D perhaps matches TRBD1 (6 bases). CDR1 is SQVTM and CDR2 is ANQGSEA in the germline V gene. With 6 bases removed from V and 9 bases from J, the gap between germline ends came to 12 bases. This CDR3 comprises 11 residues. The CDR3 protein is CSVTGFTEQFF. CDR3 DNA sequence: TGCAGCGTAACAGGGTTTACTGAGCAGTTCTTC.

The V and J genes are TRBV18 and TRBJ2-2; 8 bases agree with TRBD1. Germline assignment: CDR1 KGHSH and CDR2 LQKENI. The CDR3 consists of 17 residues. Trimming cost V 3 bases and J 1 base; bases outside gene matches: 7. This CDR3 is CASSPRGGTGNTGELFF. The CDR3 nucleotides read TGTGCCAGCTCACCCCGAGGCGGGACAGGGAACACCGGGGAGCTGTTTTTT. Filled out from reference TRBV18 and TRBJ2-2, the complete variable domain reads NAGVMQNPRHLVRRRGQEARLRCSPMKGHSHVYWYRQLPEEGLKFMVYLQKENIIDESGMPKERFSAEFPKEGPSILRIQQVVRGDSAAYFCASSPRGGTGNTGELFFGEGSRLTVL.

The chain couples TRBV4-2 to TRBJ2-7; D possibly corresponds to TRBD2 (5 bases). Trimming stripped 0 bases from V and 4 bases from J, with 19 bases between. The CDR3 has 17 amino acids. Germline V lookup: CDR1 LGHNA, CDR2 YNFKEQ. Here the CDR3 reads CASSQDTGFLKRYEQYF. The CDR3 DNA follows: TGTGCCAGCAGCCAAGATACTGGTTTCCTTAAGCGGTACGAGCAGTACTTC.

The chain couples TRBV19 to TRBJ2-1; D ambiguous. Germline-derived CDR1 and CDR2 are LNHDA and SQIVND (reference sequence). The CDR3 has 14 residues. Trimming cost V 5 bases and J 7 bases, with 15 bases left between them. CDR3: CASSSRGVVNEQFF. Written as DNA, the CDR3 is TGTGCCAGTAGTTCTCGTGGAGTTGTGAATGAGCAGTTCTTC.

CDR3 DNA: TGTGCCAGCAGTTACCGGGAGGTGACCGGGGAGCTGTTTTTT. Amino acid sequence: CASSYREVTGELFF. This rearrangement joins TRBV6-6 to TRBJ2-2; 7 bases fit TRBD2. This CDR3 is 14 amino acids long. J was trimmed by 5 bases and V by 2 bases; bases with no gene match: 2. The germline V gene has CDR1 MNHNY and CDR2 SVGAGI (reference sequence).

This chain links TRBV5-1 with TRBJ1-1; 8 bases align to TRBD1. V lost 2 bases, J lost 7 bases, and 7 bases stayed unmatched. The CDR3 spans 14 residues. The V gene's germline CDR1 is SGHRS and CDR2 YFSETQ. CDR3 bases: TGCGCCAGCAGCTTTTCCGGGACAGGAATTGAAGCTTTCTTT. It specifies CASSFSGTGIEAFF.

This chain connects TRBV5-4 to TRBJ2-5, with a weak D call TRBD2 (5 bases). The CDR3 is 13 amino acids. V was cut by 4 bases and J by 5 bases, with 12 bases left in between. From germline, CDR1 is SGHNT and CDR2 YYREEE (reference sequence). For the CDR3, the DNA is TGTGCCAGCAGCGTTCAGAGGGCCGAGACCCAGTACTTC. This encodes CASSVQRAETQYF.

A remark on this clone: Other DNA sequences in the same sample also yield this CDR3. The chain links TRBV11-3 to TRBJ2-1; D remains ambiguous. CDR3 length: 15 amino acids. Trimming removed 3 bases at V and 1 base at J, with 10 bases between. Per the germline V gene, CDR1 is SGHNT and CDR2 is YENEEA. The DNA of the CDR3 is TGTGCCAGCAGCTTTCGAGGTTCTTCCTACAATGAGCAGTTCTTC. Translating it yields CASSFRGSSYNEQFF. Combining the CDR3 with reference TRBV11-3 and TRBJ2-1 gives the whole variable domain EAGVVQSPRYKIIEKKQPVAFWCNPISGHNTLYWYLQNLGQGPELLIRYENEEAVDDSQLPKDRFSAERLKGVDSTLKIQPAELGDSAVYLCASSFRGSSYNEQFFGPGTRLTVL.

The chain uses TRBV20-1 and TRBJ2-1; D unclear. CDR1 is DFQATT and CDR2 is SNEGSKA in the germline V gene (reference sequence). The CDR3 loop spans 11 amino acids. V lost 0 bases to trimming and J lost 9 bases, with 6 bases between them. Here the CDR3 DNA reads TGCAGTGCTAGAGATTTCGCTGAGCAGTTCTTC. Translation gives CSARDFAEQFF.

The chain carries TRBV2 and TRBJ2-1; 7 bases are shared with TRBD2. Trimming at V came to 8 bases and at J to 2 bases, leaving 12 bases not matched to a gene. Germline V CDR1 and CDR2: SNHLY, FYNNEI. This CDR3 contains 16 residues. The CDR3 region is CASGKGSSGTYNEQFF. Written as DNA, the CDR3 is TGTGCCAGCGGCAAAGGGTCTAGCGGAACCTACAATGAGCAGTTCTTC.

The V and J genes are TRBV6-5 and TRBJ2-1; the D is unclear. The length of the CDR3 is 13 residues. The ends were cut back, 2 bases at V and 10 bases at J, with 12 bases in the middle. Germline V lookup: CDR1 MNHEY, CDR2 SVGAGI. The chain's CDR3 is CASSYVGLGEQFF. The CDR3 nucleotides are TGTGCCAGCAGTTACGTTGGGCTGGGGGAGCAGTTCTTC.

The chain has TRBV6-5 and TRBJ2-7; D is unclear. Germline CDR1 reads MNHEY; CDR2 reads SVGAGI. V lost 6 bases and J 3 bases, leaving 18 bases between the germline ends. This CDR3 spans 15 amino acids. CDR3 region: CASSPPGLDLYEQYF. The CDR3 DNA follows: TGTGCCAGCAGCCCCCCCGGCCTTGATCTCTACGAGCAGTACTTC.

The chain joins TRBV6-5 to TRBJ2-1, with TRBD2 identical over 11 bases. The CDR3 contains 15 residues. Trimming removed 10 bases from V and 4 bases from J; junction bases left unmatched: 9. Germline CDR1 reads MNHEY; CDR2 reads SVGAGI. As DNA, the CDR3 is TGTGCCACGAAACTAGCGGGAGTTGGGTACAATGAGCAGTTCTTC. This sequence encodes CATKLAGVGYNEQFF.

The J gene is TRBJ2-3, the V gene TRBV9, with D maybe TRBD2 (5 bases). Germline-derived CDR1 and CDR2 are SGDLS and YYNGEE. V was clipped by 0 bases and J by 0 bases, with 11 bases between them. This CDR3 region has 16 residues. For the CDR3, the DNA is TGTGCCAGCAGCGTAGGAGGGAACCCCAGCACAGATACGCAGTATTTT. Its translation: CASSVGGNPSTDTQYF.

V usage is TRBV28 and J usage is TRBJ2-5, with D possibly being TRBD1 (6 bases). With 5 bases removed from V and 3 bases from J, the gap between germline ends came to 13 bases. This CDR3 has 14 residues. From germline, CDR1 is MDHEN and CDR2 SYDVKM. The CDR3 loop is CASSDDRREETQYF. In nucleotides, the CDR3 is TGTGCCAGCAGTGACGACAGGCGAGAAGAGACCCAGTACTTC.

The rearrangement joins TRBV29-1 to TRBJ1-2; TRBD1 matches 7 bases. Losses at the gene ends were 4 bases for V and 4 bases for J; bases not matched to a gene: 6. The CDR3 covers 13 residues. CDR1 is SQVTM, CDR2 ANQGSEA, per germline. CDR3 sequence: CSVGPTGVYGYTF. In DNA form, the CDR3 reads TGCAGCGTTGGACCTACAGGGGTCTATGGCTACACCTTC.

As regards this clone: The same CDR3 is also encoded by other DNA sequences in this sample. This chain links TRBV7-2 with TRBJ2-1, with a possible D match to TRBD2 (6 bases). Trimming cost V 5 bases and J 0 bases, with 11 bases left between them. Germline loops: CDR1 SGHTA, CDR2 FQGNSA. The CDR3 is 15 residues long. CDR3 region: CASSRAGSSYNEQFF. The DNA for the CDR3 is TGTGCCAGCAGCCGGGCGGGAAGCTCCTACAATGAGCAGTTCTTC.

The CDR3 coding sequence is TGTGCCAGCAGCTTATTTACAGCCTCCTACGAGCAGTACTTC. This sequence encodes CASSLFTASYEQYF. V gene TRBV7-2 combines with J gene TRBJ2-7; D call uncertain. CDR3 length: 14 residues. In germline, CDR1 is SGHTA, CDR2 FQGNSA. Trimming stripped 2 bases from V and 0 bases from J, with 8 bases between.

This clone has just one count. CDR3 loop: CASSSLAGVETQYF. The CDR3 nucleotides read TGTGCCAGTAGTTCCTTAGCGGGAGTTGAGACCCAGTACTTC. This sequence joins TRBV19 and TRBJ2-5, with 9 nucleotides matching TRBD2. Germline V CDR1 and CDR2: LNHDA, SQIVND (reference sequence). The CDR3 sequence is 14 residues long. The V segment lost 5 bases and the J segment 5 bases; nucleotides outside the gene matches: 6.

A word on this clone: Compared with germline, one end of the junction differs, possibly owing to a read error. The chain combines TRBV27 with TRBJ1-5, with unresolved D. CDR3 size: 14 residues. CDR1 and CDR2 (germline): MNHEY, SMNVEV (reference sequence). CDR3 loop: CASSLVGSKQPQHF. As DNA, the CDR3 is TGTGCCAGCAGTTTAGTGGGGAGCAAGCAGCCCCAGCATTTT.

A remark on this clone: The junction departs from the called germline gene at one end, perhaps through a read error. The CDR3 sequence: CASFGQGAISDAFF. CDR3 nucleotides: TGTGCCAGTTTCGGACAGGGGGCAATTTCTGATGCTTTCTTT. This rearrangement joins TRBV6-1 to TRBJ1-1, with 11 positions matching TRBD1. CDR3 size: 14 residues. Germline assignment: CDR1 MNHNS and CDR2 SASEGT.

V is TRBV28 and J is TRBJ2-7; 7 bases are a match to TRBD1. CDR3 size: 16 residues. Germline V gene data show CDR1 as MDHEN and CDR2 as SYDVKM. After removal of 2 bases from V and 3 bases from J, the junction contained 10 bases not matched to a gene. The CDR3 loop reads CASSLRVRTGLYEQYF. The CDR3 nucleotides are TGTGCCAGCAGTTTAAGGGTGAGGACAGGACTCTACGAGCAGTACTTC.

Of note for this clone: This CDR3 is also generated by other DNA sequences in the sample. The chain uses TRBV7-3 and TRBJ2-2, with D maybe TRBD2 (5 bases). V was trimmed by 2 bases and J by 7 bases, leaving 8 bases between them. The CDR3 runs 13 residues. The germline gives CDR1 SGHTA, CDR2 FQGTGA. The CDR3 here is CASSLVGSGELFF. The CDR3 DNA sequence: TGTGCCAGCAGCTTAGTGGGGAGCGGGGAGCTGTTTTTT.